This T cell receptor beta chain was obtained from a study of T cell repertoires in cytomegalovirus infection. As for the study in general: Indications came from public TCR beta signatures; they pointed to CMV infection and to a matching HLA type. Study-wide results and caveats: HLA-C-restricted TCR beta clonotypes specific for CMV led the ex vivo response.

Only a few counts were recorded for this clonotype. Its specificity is not known. One entry per CDR3 protein, called by TCRdb with MiXCR from the reads. The repertoire includes 500,000 to 600,000 distinct CDR3 sequences, 16% of them detected once, and 20% to 30% sits in the top ten. The CDR3 has 15 residues. The V gene's germline CDR1 is MNHNS and CDR2 SASEGT. Germline trimming cut 6 bases from V and 7 bases from J; bases unmatched to any gene: 10. The V gene is TRBV6-1, the J gene TRBJ2-1, with TRBD2 identical over 9 bases. Sequencing input: CD8+ T cells from PBMCs. The origin of this receptor is a human donor in good health (CMV status not recorded). Some clones in this sample may be carry-over from other donors' samples. The CDR3 coding sequence is TGTGCCAGCAGGGACAGCGGGGGGATCTTTAATGAGCAGTTCTTC. It is translated as CASRDSGGIFNEQFF.